The rows below give T cell receptor beta chains drawn from one sample of a study of regulatory T cells in long-lasting Graves disease. TCRdb ran MiXCR on the multiplex PCR reads and lists one entry per CDR3 protein. Seen here are 550,000 to 650,000 distinct CDR3 sequences, about 16% observed once, and the top ten hold about 11%. These data were likewise used in another study, on T cells in Graves' hyperthyroidism and ophthalmopathy.

Sequenced material: peripheral blood mononuclear cells (PBMCs), taken at new diagnosis, from a patient treated with antithyroid drugs. Every receptor here comes from a man aged 18 to 35 with Graves disease. The conserved cysteine and the conserved F or W are not part of the CDR3 here. The order of the fields is J gene, V gene, CDR3 protein.

>TRBJ2-1|TRBV5-8
ASSLGLPEQF
>TRBJ2-1|TRBV6-6
ASSYSGSGPRNEQF
>TRBJ1-3|TRBV12-3/TRBV12-4
ASSPSGNTIY
>TRBJ1-2|TRBV27
ASSLLAGINYGYT
>TRBJ2-5|TRBV11-2
ASTLGLGAETQY
>TRBJ2-2|TRBV11-1
ASRLGGAGNTGELF
>TRBJ2-1|TRBV6-1
ASEERRPNEQF
>TRBJ2-3|TRBV27
ASSQVAGVGTDTQY
>TRBJ2-7|TRBV6-1
ASGQTWYEQY
>TRBJ1-2|TRBV30
AWSPLPSNYGYT
>TRBJ2-5|TRBV20-1
SALQRGETQY
>TRBJ2-7|TRBV19
ASSPRTKTYEQY
>TRBJ2-3|TRBV7-6
ASSRYGSTDTQY
>TRBJ1-1|TRBV7-9
ASSFRDSTEAF
>TRBJ1-2|TRBV6-1
ASRCLAGCHYGYT